This TCR beta chain came from a study of OX40 agonist ivuxolimab in advanced cancers. CDR3 length equals 16 residues. The V gene end was trimmed by 5 bases and the J gene end by 5 bases; junction bases not matched to a gene: 9. Germline CDR1 is MGHRA and CDR2 is YSYEKL. Worth noting for this clone: Its antigen is not known.

Study conclusions and caveats: Clonal expansion in partial responders at 0.1-3.0 mg/kg ranked among the lowest.

This table comes from immunoSEQ multiplex PCR, and its TCRdb copy is limited to in-frame clones, with some not included. Among about 71,000 clones listed, about 90% were seen once. The chain carries TRBV4-1 and TRBJ2-1, with TRBD1 matching over 10 bases. The sequences come from CD4+ or CD8+ T cells sorted from blood, collected in a trial of the OX40 agonist ivuxolimab. The sequence came from an adult with an advanced solid tumor such as melanoma, head and neck, liver or kidney cancer. In DNA form, the CDR3 reads TGCGCCAGCAGCTCACGAGGACAGGGGGAAAACAATGAGCAGTTCTTC. Residues: CASSSRGQGENNEQFF.